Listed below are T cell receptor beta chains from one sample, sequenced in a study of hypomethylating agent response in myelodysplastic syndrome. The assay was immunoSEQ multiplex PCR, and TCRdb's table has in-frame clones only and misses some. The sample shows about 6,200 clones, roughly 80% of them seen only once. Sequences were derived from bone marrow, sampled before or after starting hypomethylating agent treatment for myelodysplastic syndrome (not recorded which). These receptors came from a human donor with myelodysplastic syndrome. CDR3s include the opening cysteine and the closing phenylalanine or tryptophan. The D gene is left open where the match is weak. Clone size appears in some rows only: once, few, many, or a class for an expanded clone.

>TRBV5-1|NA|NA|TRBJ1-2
CASSLAGDSGGNYGYTF
TGCGCCAGCAGCTTGGCTGGGGACTCAGGCGGCAACTATGGCTACACCTTC
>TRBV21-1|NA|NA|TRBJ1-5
CASSKAQTGTEINQPQHF
TGTGCCAGCAGCAAAGCACAGACAGGGACGGAGATCAATCAGCCCCAGCATTTT
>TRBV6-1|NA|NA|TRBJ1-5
CASSQDWDQPQHF
TGTGCCAGCAGCCAAGACTGGGATCAGCCCCAGCATTTT
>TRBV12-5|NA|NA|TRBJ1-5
CASGLARGGLGTYQPQHF
TGTGCTAGTGGTTTGGCCCGCGGGGGTTTAGGGACCTATCAGCCCCAGCATTTT
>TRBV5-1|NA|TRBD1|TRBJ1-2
CASSLRMGRGHGYTF
TGCGCCAGCAGCTTGAGGATGGGCAGGGGGCACGGCTACACCTTC
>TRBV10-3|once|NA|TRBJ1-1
CAISEGTGIEAFF
TGTGCCATCAGTGAGGGGACCGGGATTGAAGCTTTCTTT
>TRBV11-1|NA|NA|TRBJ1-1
CASSPQGQWMNTEAFF
TGTGCCAGCAGCCCCCAAGGACAGTGGATGAACACTGAAGCTTTCTTT
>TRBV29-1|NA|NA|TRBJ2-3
CSVGLSDTQYF
TGCAGCGTGGGACTGTCAGATACGCAGTATTTT
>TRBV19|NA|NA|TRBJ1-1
CASNRARDTEAFF
TGTGCCAGTAATAGGGCGAGGGACACTGAAGCTTTCTTT
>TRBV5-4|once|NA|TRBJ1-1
CASSTDWHSSEAFF
TGTGCCAGCAGCACAGACTGGCACTCCTCTGAAGCTTTCTTT
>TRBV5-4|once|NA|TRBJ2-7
CASSTPTQGGYEQYF
TGTGCCAGCAGCACCCCGACCCAGGGGGGCTACGAGCAGTACTTC
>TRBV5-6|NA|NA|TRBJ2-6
CASSFRDRANVLTF
TGTGCCAGCAGCTTCCGGGATCGGGCCAACGTCCTGACTTTC
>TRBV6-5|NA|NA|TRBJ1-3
CASRGAGRYTIYF
TGTGCCAGCAGGGGGGCGGGGAGATACACCATATATTTT
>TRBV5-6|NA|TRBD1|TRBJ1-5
CASSFGQGSQPQHF
TGTGCCAGCAGCTTCGGACAGGGGAGTCAGCCCCAGCATTTT
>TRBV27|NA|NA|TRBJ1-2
CASGRGHGYTF
TGTGCCAGCGGTAGGGGTCACGGCTACACCTTC
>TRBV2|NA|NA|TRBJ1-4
CASSPGSTNEKLFF
TGTGCCAGCAGTCCAGGGTCAACTAATGAAAAACTGTTTTTT
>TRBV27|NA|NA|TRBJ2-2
CASSLWGPGELFF
TGTGCCAGCAGTTTATGGGGGCCCGGGGAGCTGTTTTTT
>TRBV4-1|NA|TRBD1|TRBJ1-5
CASSPPSGDRGYNNQPQHF
TGCGCCAGCAGCCCGCCGTCCGGGGACAGGGGGTACAACAATCAGCCCCAGCATTTT
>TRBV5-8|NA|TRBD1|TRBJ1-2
CASSFWDRESGYTF
TGTGCCAGCAGCTTTTGGGACAGGGAGTCTGGCTACACCTTC
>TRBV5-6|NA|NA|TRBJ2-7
CASSFFGPYEQYF
TGTGCCAGCAGCTTCTTTGGACCTTACGAGCAGTACTTC
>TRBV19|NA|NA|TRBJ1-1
CASRNPLGVGNTEAFF
TGTGCCAGTAGGAACCCGCTTGGCGTGGGAAACACTGAAGCTTTCTTT
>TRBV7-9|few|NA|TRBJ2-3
CASSLASTRTWAPDTQYF
TGTGCCAGCAGCTTAGCGTCCACGAGGACGTGGGCCCCGGATACGCAGTATTTT
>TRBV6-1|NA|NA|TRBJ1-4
CASTWRNEKLFF
TGTGCCAGCACTTGGCGCAATGAAAAACTGTTTTTT
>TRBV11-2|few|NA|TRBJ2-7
CASSPRLGTSDEQYF
TGTGCCAGCAGCCCCCGATTGGGGACATCAGACGAGCAGTACTTC
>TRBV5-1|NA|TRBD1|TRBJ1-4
CASSLVPVSQGRGEKLFF
TGCGCCAGCAGCTTGGTCCCCGTATCACAGGGGAGAGGAGAAAAACTGTTTTTT
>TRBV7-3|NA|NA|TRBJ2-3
CASSPSSLSTDTQYF
TGTGCCAGCAGCCCCTCCAGTCTGAGCACAGATACGCAGTATTTT
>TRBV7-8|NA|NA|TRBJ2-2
CASSSRMHTGELFF
TGTGCCAGCAGCTCTCGGATGCACACCGGGGAGCTGTTTTTT
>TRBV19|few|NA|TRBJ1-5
CAILGGWNQPQHF
TGTGCCATCCTGGGGGGTTGGAATCAGCCCCAGCATTTT
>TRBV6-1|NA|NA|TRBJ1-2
CASTERGASYGYTF
TGTGCCAGCACCGAGAGGGGGGCTTCCTATGGCTACACCTTC
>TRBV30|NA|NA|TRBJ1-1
CAWSPPWSPNTEAFF
TGTGCCTGGAGTCCCCCCTGGTCACCGAACACTGAAGCTTTCTTT
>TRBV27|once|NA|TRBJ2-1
CASSSLMGSDDEQFF
TGTGCCAGCAGCTCACTTATGGGGAGTGACGATGAGCAGTTCTTC
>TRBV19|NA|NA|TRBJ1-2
CASRIDANYGYTF
TGTGCCAGCCGAATAGATGCTAACTATGGCTACACCTTC
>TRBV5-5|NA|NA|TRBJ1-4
CASSVPGGAGEKLFF
TGTGCCAGCAGCGTCCCGGGGGGGGCGGGTGAAAAACTGTTTTTT
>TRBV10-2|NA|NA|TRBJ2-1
CASHPGGYGDEQFF
TGCGCCAGTCATCCGGGGGGCTACGGTGATGAGCAGTTCTTC
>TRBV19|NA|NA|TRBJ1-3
CASSISGNTIYF
TGTGCCAGTAGTATCTCTGGAAACACCATATATTTT
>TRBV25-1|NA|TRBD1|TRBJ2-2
CASRDRGNSGELFF
TGTGCCAGCAGAGACAGGGGTAACTCCGGGGAGCTGTTTTTT
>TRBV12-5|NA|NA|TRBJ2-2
CASGLGGFGELFF
TGTGCTAGTGGTTTGGGGGGGTTCGGGGAGCTGTTTTTT
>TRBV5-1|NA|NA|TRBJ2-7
CASSLDRDYEQYF
TGCGCCAGCAGCTTGGACCGGGACTACGAGCAGTACTTC
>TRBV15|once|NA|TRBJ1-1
CATSTPDTNTEAFF
TGTGCCACCAGCACACCGGACACGAACACTGAAGCTTTCTTT
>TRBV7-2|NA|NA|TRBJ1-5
CASRLRGGAISNQPQHF
TGTGCCAGCAGGCTCAGAGGGGGGGCAATTAGCAATCAGCCCCAGCATTTT
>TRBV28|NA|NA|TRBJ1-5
CASSIRRGVGNQPQHF
TGTGCCAGCAGTATCCGAAGAGGGGTTGGCAATCAGCCCCAGCATTTT
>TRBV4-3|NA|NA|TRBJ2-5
CASSQDINRETQYF
TGCGCCAGCAGCCAGGATATAAACAGGGAGACCCAGTACTTC
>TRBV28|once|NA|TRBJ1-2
CASSLGWRGYTF
TGTGCCAGCAGTTTGGGTTGGAGAGGCTACACCTTC
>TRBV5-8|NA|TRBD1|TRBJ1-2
CASSDLRGASYGYTF
TGTGCCAGCAGCGATCTCAGGGGGGCGAGTTATGGCTACACCTTC
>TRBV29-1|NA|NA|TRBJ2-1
CSTRDPKYNEQFF
TGCAGCACCCGGGACCCCAAGTACAATGAGCAGTTCTTC